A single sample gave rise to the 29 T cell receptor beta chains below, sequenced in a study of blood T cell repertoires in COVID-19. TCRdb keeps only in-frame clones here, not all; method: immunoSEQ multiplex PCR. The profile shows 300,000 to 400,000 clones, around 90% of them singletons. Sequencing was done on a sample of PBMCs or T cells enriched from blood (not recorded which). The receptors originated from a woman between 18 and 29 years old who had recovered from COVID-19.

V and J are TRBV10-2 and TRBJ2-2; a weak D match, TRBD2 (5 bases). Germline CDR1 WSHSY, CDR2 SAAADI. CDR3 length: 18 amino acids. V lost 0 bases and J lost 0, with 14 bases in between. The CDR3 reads CASSESKWTVANTGELFF. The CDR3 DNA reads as TGCGCCAGCAGTGAGTCGAAATGGACTGTCGCGAACACCGGGGAGCTGTTTTTT.

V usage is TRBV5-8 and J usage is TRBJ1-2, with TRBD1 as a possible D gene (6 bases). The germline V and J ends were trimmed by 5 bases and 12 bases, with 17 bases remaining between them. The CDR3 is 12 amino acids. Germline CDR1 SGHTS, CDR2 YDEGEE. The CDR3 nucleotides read TGTGCCAGCAGACCTCCGGGGGGCGATCACACCTTC. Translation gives CASRPPGGDHTF.

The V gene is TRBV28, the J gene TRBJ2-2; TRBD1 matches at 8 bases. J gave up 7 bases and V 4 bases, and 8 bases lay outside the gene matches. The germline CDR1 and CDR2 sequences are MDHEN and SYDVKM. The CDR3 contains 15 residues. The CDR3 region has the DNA TGTGCCAGCAGTTCACGGCAGGGGGCCTACGGGGAGCTGTTTTTT. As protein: CASSSRQGAYGELFF.

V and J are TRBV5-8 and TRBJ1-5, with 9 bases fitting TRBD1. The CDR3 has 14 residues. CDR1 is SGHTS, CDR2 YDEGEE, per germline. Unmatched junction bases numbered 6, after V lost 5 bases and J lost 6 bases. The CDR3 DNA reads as TGTGCCAGCAGTTATACAGGGGGCGGTCAGCCCCAGCATTTT. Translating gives CASSYTGGGQPQHF.

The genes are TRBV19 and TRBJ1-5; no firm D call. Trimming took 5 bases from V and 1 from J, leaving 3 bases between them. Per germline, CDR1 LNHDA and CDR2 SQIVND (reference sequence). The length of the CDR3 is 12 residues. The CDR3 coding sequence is TGTGCCAGTAGTCAGAGCAATCAGCCCCAGCATTTT. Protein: CASSQSNQPQHF.

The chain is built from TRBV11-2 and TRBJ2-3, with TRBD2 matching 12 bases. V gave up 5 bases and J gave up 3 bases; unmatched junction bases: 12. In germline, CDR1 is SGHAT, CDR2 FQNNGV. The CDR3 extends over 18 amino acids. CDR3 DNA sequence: TGTGCCAGCAGCCGTGGGCTAGCGGGGGGGCGTAGTACAGATACGCAGTATTTT. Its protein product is CASSRGLAGGRSTDTQYF.

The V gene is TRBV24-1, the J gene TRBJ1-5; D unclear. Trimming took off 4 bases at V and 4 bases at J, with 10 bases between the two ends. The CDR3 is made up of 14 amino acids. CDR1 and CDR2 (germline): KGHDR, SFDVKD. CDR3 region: CATSDGSWNQPQHF. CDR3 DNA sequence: TGTGCCACCAGTGACGGGAGTTGGAATCAGCCCCAGCATTTT.

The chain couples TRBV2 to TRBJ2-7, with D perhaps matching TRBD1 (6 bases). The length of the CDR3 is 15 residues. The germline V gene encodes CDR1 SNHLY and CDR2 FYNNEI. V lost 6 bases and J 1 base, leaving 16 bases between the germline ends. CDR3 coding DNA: TGTGCCAGCAGGGCTACCGGGACACTTTCCTACGAGCAGTACTTC. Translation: CASRATGTLSYEQYF.

The CDR3 nucleotides are TGTGCCAGCAGCTACACAGTACGAGCGGACCGCCAGAATTCACCCCTCCACTTT. Its protein product is CASSYTVRADRQNSPLHF. The chain recombines TRBV3-1 (or the pseudogene TRBV3-2) with TRBJ1-6; the D is unclear. Trimming pared 5 bases from V and 7 bases from J, leaving 24 bases between. The CDR3 is 18 residues long. The germline CDR1 and CDR2 sequences are LGHDT and YNNKEL (reference sequence).

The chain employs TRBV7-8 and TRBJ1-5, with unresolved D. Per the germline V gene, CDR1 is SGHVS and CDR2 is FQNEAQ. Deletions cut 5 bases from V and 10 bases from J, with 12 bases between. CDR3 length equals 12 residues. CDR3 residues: CASSPSGGPQHF. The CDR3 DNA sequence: TGTGCCAGCAGCCCCAGTGGCGGTCCCCAGCATTTT.

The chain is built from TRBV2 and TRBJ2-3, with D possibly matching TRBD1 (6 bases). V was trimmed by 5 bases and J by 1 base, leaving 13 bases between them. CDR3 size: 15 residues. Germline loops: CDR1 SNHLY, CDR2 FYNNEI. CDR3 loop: CASSMNREGTDTQYF. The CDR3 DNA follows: TGTGCCAGCAGTATGAACAGGGAAGGCACAGATACGCAGTATTTT.

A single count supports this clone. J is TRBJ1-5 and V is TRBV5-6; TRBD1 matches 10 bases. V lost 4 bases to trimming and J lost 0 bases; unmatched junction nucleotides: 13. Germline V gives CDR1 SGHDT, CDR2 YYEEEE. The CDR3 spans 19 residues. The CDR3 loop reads CASSLGTGAVGYSNQPQHF. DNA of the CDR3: TGTGCCAGCAGCCTGGGGACAGGGGCAGTGGGATATAGCAATCAGCCCCAGCATTTT.

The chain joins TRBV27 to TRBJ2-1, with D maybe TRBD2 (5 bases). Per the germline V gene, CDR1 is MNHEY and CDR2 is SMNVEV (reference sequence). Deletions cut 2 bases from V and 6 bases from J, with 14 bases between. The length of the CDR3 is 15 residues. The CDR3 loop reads CASSLVGRGSNEQFF. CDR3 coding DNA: TGTGCCAGCAGTTTAGTAGGTCGGGGTAGCAATGAGCAGTTCTTC.

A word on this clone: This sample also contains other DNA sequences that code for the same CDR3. Here the CDR3 DNA reads TGTGCCAGCTCACCACCTGGGACAGGGTACGGCTACACCTTC. As protein: CASSPPGTGYGYTF. The chain recombines TRBV18 with TRBJ1-2; 9 positions agree with TRBD1. CDR3 length: 14 amino acids. The germline V gene encodes CDR1 KGHSH and CDR2 LQKENI. Trimming took 0 bases from V and 8 from J; bases not matched to a gene: 4.

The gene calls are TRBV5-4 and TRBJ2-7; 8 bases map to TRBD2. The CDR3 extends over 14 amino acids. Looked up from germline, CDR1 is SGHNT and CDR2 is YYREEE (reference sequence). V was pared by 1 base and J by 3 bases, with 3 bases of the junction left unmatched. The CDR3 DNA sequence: TGTGCCAGCAGCTTGTCCGGGGGGGACTACGAGCAGTACTTC. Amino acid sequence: CASSLSGGDYEQYF. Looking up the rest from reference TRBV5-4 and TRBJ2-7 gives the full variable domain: ETGVTQSPTHLIKTRGQQVTLRCSSQSGHNTVSWYQQALGQGPQFIFQYYREEENGRGNFPPRFSGLQFPNYSSELNVNALELDDSALYLCASSLSGGDYEQYFGPGTRLTVT.

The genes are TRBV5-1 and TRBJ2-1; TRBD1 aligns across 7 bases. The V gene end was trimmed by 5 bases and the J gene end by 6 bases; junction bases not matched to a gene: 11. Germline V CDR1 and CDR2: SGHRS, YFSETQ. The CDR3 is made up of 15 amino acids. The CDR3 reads CASSSNRGPLNEQFF. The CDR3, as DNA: TGCGCCAGCAGTTCCAACAGGGGTCCGCTCAATGAGCAGTTCTTC.

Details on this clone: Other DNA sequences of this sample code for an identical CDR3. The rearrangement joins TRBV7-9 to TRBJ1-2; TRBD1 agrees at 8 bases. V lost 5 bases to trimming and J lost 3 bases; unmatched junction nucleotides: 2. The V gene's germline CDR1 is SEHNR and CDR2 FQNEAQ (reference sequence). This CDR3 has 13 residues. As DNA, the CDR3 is TGTGCCAGCAGCCTACAGGGGGACTATGGCTACACCTTC. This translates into CASSLQGDYGYTF.

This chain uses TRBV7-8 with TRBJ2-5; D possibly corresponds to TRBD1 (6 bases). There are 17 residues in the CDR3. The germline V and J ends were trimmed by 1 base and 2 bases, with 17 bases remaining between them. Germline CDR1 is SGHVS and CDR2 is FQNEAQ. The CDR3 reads CASSLEDWDTRQETQYF. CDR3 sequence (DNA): TGTGCCAGCAGCTTAGAAGATTGGGACACCCGTCAAGAGACCCAGTACTTC.

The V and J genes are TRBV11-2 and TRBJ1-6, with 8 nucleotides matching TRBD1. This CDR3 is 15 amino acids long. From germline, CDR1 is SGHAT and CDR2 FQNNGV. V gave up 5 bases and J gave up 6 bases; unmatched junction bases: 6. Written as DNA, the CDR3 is TGTGCCAGCAGCGGCGGACAGGGCTTTAATTCACCCCTCCACTTT. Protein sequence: CASSGGQGFNSPLHF.

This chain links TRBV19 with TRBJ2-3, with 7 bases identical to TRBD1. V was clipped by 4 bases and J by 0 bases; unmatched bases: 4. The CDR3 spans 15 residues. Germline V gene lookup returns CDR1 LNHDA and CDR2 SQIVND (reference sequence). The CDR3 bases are TGTGCCAGTAGTAGAGGACAGGTTAGCACAGATACGCAGTATTTT. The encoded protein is CASSRGQVSTDTQYF.

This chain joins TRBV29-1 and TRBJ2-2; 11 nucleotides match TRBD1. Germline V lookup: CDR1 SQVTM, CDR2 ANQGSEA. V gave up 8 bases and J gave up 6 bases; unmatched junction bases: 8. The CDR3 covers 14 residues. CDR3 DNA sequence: TGCAGCACCCGGACAGGGGGCGAAGCCGGGGAGCTGTTTTTT. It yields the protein CSTRTGGEAGELFF.

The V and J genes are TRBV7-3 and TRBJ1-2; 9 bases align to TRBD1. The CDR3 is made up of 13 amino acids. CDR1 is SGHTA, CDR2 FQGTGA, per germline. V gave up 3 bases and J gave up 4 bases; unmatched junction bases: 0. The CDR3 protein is CASSLDRGYGYTF. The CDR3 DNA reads TGTGCCAGCAGCTTGGACAGGGGCTATGGCTACACCTTC.

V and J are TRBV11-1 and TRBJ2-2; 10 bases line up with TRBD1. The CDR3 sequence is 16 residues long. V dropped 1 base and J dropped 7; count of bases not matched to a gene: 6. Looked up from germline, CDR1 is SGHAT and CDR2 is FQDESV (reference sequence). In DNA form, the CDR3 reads TGTGCCAGCAGCTTAGAAGGACAGGGGGTGGTCGGGGAGCTGTTTTTT. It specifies CASSLEGQGVVGELFF. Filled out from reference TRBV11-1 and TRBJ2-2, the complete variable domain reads EAEVAQSPRYKITEKSQAVAFWCDPISGHATLYWYRQILGQGPELLVQFQDESVVDDSQLPKDRFSAERLKGVDSTLKIQPAELGDSAMYLCASSLEGQGVVGELFFGEGSRLTVL.

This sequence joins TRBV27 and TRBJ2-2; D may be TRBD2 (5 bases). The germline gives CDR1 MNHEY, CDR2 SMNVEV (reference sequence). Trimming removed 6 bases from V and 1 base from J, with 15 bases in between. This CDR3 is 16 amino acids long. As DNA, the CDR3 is TGTGCCAGCAGCCTGATCAGGAGGCTGAACACCGGGGAGCTGTTTTTT. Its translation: CASSLIRRLNTGELFF.

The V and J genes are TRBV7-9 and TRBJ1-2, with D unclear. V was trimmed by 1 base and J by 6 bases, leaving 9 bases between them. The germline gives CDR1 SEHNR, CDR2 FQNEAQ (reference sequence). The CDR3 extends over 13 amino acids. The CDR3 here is CASSLGGPNGYTF. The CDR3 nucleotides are TGTGCCAGCAGCTTAGGCGGGCCCAATGGCTACACCTTC.

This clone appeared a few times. CDR3 region: CASSPTPTGPYGYTF. The DNA for the CDR3 is TGTGCCAGCTCACCGACACCAACAGGGCCGTATGGCTACACCTTC. The chain employs TRBV18 and TRBJ1-2, with D perhaps matching TRBD1 (6 bases). Germline lookup yields CDR1 KGHSH and CDR2 LQKENI. The CDR3 consists of 15 residues. Trimming removed 3 bases from V and 5 bases from J, with 16 bases in between.

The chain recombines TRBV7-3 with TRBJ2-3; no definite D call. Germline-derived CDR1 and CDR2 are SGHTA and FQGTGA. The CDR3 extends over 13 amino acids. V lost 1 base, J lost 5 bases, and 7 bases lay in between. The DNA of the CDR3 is TGTGCCAGCAGCTTAATTTTCGGAGATACGCAGTATTTT. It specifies CASSLIFGDTQYF.

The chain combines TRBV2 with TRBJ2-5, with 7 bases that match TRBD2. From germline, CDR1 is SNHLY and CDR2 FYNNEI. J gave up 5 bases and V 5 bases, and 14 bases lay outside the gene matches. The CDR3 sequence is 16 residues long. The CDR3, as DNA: TGTGCCAGCAGTCTGATTCTAGCGCCCGGGGGGGAGACCCAGTACTTC. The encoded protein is CASSLILAPGGETQYF.

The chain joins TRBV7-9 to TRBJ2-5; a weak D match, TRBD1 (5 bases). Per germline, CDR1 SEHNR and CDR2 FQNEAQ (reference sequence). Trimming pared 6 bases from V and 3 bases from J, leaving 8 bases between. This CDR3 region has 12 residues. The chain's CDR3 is CASRSREETQYF. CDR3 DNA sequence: TGTGCCAGCAGGTCCAGGGAAGAGACCCAGTACTTC.